The clone carrying this T cell receptor (beta chain) was seen at least ten times. Its antigen is undetermined. With V trimmed by 5 bases and J by 3 bases, 8 bases remained unmatched. The CDR3 consists of 16 residues. Germline V lookup: CDR1 SEHNR, CDR2 FQNEAQ (reference sequence). The source of the sample is a study of T cells after yellow fever vaccination. Study-level background: Preparation of the low-cell-number fractions used SMART-Seq v4 Ultra Low Input.

TCRdb itself ran the 5' RACE reads through MiXCR, one entry per CDR3 protein. The table lists hundreds of thousands of distinct CDR3 sequences, about 14% of them singletons, with 11% to 15% in the top ten. Study findings and constraints: The study re-detected most primary-vaccination clones after the booster (around 96% CD4, roughly 90% CD8). The appearance of a small share of clonotypes in both CD4 and CD8 compartments was observed. Weaker in magnitude, the secondary response showed a faster peak on day 5 versus 15.

The sequencing used PBMCs, collected on the day of the yellow fever booster vaccination. The receptor comes from a man under 40 who received the YFV17D yellow fever vaccine. The V call is TRBV7-9, the J call TRBJ1-1; 11 bases align to TRBD1. In nucleotides, the CDR3 is TGTGCCAGCAGCCCCCTGGGGGACAGGGGGGACACTGAAGCTTTCTTT. Translated: CASSPLGDRGDTEAFF.